Sequencing of this TCR beta chain was carried out in a study of blood T cell repertoires in COVID-19. Study details: Some COVID-19 samples were acute and others convalescent; all came from the United States, Italy and Spain. PBMCs, B-cell-depleted T cells, or T cells provided the cDNA or gDNA that made up the material.

Authors' methods: The authors estimated nucleated cell counts from reference gene primer amplification. This table comes from immunoSEQ multiplex PCR, and its TCRdb copy is limited to in-frame clones, with some not included. For V, J and clone size, that table is used; D and trimming come from the DNA. Seen here are 120,000 to 150,000 clones, over 80% observed once, and the top ten hold about 10%. Germline V CDR1 and CDR2: WSHSY, SAAADI. V shed 7 bases, J shed 6 bases, and the junction held 6 bases outside the gene matches. CDR3 length: 13 amino acids. This TCR derives from a man in his 60s with active or convalescent COVID-19. The rearrangement uses TRBV10-2 and TRBJ1-5; TRBD1 aligns across 7 bases. Sequencing was performed on peripheral blood. CDR3 nucleotides: TGCGCCAGCACCTCTGACAGGGTTCAGCCCCAGCATTTT. Protein product: CASTSDRVQPQHF.